A selection of T cell receptor beta chains follows, all from one sample in a study of shared clonotypes between healthy human individuals. Profiled with immunoSEQ multiplex PCR; TCRdb holds only in-frame clones, not every one. Among fewer than 1.8 million clones listed, approximately 98.5% were seen once. Sequenced sample: naive CD4+ T cells sorted from blood. These receptors came from a man aged 25 to 40 in good health. The CDR3 runs from the conserved cysteine through the conserved F or W. A D gene is named only where the DNA matches it firmly. Some rows mark clone size as missing; the rest say once, few, many or name a class of expanded clone.

j_call clone_size d_call v_call cdr3_aa cdr3_nt
TRBJ1-1 . . TRBV4-1 CASSLNEAGGTEAFF TGCGCCAGCAGCCTCAACGAGGCGGGCGGCACTGAAGCTTTCTTT
TRBJ2-2 . . TRBV11-2 CASSLVEWSGELFF TGTGCCAGCAGCTTAGTCGAGTGGTCCGGGGAGCTGTTTTTT
TRBJ1-1 . . TRBV19 CASSPTRLSEAFF TGTGCCAGTAGCCCGACCAGGCTCTCTGAAGCTTTCTTT
TRBJ2-3 . TRBD2 TRBV29-1 CSVKTSASGSTDTQYF TGCAGCGTGAAAACGTCGGCTAGCGGGAGCACAGATACGCAGTATTTT
TRBJ2-7 . . TRBV5-1 CASSLEGGGREQYF TGCGCCAGCAGCTTGGAGGGAGGGGGTCGGGAGCAGTACTTC
TRBJ2-1 . . TRBV18 CASSPFPHTLDSLSYNEQFF TGTGCCAGCTCACCGTTCCCACATACCCTAGACAGCCTCTCCTACAATGAGCAGTTCTTC
TRBJ2-7 . . TRBV4-3 CASSQGLGLGDEQYF TGCGCCAGCAGCCAAGGATTAGGTCTTGGTGACGAGCAGTACTTC
TRBJ1-2 . TRBD1 TRBV2 CASSVRTGHISGYTF TGTGCCAGCAGCGTTAGGACAGGGCATATTTCTGGCTACACCTTC
TRBJ1-1 . TRBD1 TRBV6-5 CASSSPRDRAGEAFF TGTGCCAGCAGTTCACCCAGGGACAGGGCGGGTGAAGCTTTCTTT
TRBJ1-4 . TRBD1 TRBV19 CASSTVQGGGEKLFF TGTGCCAGTAGTACCGTACAGGGGGGAGGTGAAAAACTGTTTTTT
TRBJ2-5 . TRBD2 TRBV14 CASSQDVASGAQETQYF TGTGCCAGCAGCCAAGATGTCGCTAGCGGGGCCCAAGAGACCCAGTACTTC
TRBJ1-4 . . TRBV2 CASNPPNEKLFF TGTGCCAGCAATCCGCCTAATGAAAAACTGTTTTTT
TRBJ2-3 . TRBD2 TRBV7-2 CASSLRRGSGREDTQYF TGTGCCAGCAGCTTAAGGCGAGGTAGCGGGAGGGAAGATACGCAGTATTTT
TRBJ2-1 . . TRBV5-1 CASSLGGSVVHEQFF TGCGCCAGCAGCTTGGGGGGGAGTGTGGTACATGAGCAGTTCTTC
TRBJ2-1 once TRBD1 TRBV10-3 CAISPRGQDSYNEQFF TGTGCCATCAGTCCCAGGGGGCAAGACTCCTACAATGAGCAGTTCTTC
TRBJ1-4 . TRBD1 TRBV7-2 CASSPSTGHNEKLFF TGTGCCAGCAGCCCGTCGACAGGGCATAATGAAAAACTGTTTTTT
TRBJ1-2 . . TRBV19 CASSRPGARSYGYTF TGTGCCAGTAGTAGACCCGGGGCGCGTTCCTATGGCTACACCTTC
TRBJ2-1 . . TRBV7-3 CASSSAGSSYNEQFF TGTGCCAGCAGCTCAGCGGGCAGCTCCTACAATGAGCAGTTCTTC
TRBJ2-1 . TRBD2 TRBV5-1 CASKGLEPYNEQFF TGCGCCAGCAAGGGACTAGAACCATACAATGAGCAGTTCTTC
TRBJ2-7 . . TRBV27 CASSRSMGEQYF TGTGCCAGCAGCCGGAGTATGGGGGAGCAGTACTTC
TRBJ2-6 . . TRBV5-1 CASSLDGRLPSSGANVLTF TGCGCCAGCAGCTTGGATGGAAGACTCCCTAGCTCTGGGGCCAACGTCCTGACTTTC
TRBJ2-1 . TRBD2 TRBV9 CASSPSGTRSSEQFF TGTGCCAGCAGCCCATCCGGGACTAGGTCCTCTGAGCAGTTCTTC
TRBJ1-2 . . TRBV7-9 CASSLVGFQNGYTF TGTGCCAGCAGCTTAGTAGGGTTTCAGAATGGCTACACCTTC
TRBJ1-2 . . TRBV6-1 CATSKQTNYGYTF TGTGCCACATCTAAACAAACGAACTATGGCTACACCTTC
TRBJ2-7 . TRBD2 TRBV6-1 CASSEVYRLAGPETNYEQYF TGTGCCAGCAGTGAAGTTTATAGACTAGCGGGACCTGAAACTAACTACGAGCAGTACTTC
TRBJ2-2 . . TRBV27 CASSLRVRLSPDPPNTGELFF TGTGCCAGCAGTTTACGAGTGCGACTAAGCCCCGACCCGCCGAACACCGGGGAGCTGTTTTTT
TRBJ2-6 . TRBD1 TRBV19 CASSDRGLSGANVLTF TGTGCCAGTTCTGACAGGGGACTCTCTGGGGCCAACGTCCTGACTTTC
TRBJ2-1 . . TRBV6-1 CASSESSSPYNEQFF TGTGCCAGCAGTGAATCAAGCTCGCCTTACAATGAGCAGTTCTTC
TRBJ2-1 . . TRBV11-3 CASSLDDRFDEQFF TGTGCCAGCAGCTTAGACGACAGGTTCGATGAGCAGTTCTTC
TRBJ2-2 . . TRBV18 CASSPPRGPKTVGELFF TGTGCCAGCTCACCACCGAGGGGACCTAAGACGGTCGGGGAGCTGTTTTTT
TRBJ2-1 . . TRBV28 CASNLILRAAGLFF TGTGCCAGCAACCTCATCCTCAGGGCGGCTGGCCTGTTCTTC
TRBJ1-5 . . TRBV2 CASSPLSGGVGQPQHF TGTGCCAGCAGTCCGTTGAGCGGTGGGGTTGGTCAGCCCCAGCATTTT
TRBJ1-3 . . TRBV2 CASSESGGVGNTIYF TGTGCCAGCAGTGAATCTGGAGGGGTTGGAAACACCATATATTTT
TRBJ2-4 . . TRBV29-1 CSVRVSSLTSIQYF TGCAGCGTTAGGGTCTCAAGCCTGACGAGCATTCAGTACTTC
TRBJ2-5 . TRBD1 TRBV10-2 CATGQGETQYF TGCGCCACGGGACAGGGGGAGACCCAGTACTTC
TRBJ2-7 . TRBD1 TRBV7-6 CASSLGVGQGLYEQYF TGTGCCAGCAGCTTAGGTGTCGGACAGGGTTTGTACGAGCAGTACTTC
TRBJ2-7 . . TRBV7-2 CASSQTPGHIYEQYF TGTGCCAGCAGCCAGACCCCGGGGCACATCTACGAGCAGTACTTC
TRBJ2-5 . TRBD1 TRBV28 CASNTIGDSRETQYF TGTGCCAGCAATACGATCGGGGACAGTCGGGAGACCCAGTACTTC
TRBJ2-7 . . TRBV5-5 CASSSSSLLGEQYF TGTGCCAGCAGCTCCTCGAGCCTACTCGGAGAGCAGTACTTC
TRBJ2-7 . . TRBV12-5 CASALGANEQYF TGTGCTAGTGCCCTCGGGGCTAACGAGCAGTACTTC